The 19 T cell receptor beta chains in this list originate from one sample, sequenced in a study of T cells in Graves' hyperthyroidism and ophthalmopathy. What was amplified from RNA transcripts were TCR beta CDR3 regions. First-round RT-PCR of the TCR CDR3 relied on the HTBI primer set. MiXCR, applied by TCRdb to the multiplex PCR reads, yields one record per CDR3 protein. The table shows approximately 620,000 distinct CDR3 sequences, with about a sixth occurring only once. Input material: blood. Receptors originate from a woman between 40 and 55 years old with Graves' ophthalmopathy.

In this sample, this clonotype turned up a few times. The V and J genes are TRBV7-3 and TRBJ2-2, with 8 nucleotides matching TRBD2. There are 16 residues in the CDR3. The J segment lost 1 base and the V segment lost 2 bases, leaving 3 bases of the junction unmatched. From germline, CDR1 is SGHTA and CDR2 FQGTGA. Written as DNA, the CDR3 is TGTGCCAGCAGCTTAGTCGCGGGGGGGAACACCGGGGAGCTGTTTTTT. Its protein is CASSLVAGGNTGELFF.

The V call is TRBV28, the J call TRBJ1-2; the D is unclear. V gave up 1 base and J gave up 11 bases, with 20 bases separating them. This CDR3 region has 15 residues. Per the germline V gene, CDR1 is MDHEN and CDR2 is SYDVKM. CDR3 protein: CASSLSPGGPSRYTF. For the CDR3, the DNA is TGTGCCAGCAGTTTATCCCCAGGAGGCCCCTCTCGATACACCTTC.

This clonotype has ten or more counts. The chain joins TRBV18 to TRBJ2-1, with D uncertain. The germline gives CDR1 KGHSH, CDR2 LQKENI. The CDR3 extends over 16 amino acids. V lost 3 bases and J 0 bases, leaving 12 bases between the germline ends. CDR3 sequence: CASSPYLESSYNEQFF. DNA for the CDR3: TGTGCCAGCTCACCTTACCTCGAGAGCTCCTACAATGAGCAGTTCTTC.

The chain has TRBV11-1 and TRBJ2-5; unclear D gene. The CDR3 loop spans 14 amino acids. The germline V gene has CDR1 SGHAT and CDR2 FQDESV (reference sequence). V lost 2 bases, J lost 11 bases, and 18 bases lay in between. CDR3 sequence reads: CASSLTPGQRYQYF. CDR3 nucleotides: TGTGCCAGCAGCTTAACCCCCGGGCAGAGATATCAGTACTTC.

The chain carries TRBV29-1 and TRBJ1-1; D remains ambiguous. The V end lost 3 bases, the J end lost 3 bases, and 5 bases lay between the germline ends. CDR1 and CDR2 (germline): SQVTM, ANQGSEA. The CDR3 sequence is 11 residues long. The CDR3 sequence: CSVEEDTEAFF. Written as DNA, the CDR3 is TGCAGCGTTGAGGAGGACACTGAAGCTTTCTTT. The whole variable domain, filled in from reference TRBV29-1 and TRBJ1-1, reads SAVISQKPSRDICQRGTSLTIQCQVDSQVTMMFWYRQQPGQSLTLIATANQGSEATYESGFVIDKFPISRPNLTFSTLTVSNMSPEDSSIYLCSVEEDTEAFFGQGTRLTVV.

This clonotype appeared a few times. The CDR3 reads CASSESARTEAFF. The CDR3 bases are TGCGCCAGCAGTGAGTCTGCTCGTACTGAAGCTTTCTTT. This sequence joins TRBV10-2 and TRBJ1-1; D remains unclear. This CDR3 comprises 13 residues. V lost 0 bases and J lost 5, with 7 bases in between. The V gene's germline CDR1 is WSHSY and CDR2 SAAADI.

Here the CDR3 DNA reads TGCAGCGCCACTCAGGGGACTAACCCCACAGATACGCAGTATTTT. As protein: CSATQGTNPTDTQYF. The chain has TRBV29-1 and TRBJ2-3, with D possibly TRBD2 on 7 matching bases. Germline V CDR1 and CDR2: SQVTM, ANQGSEA. V was pared by 7 bases and J by 2 bases, with 19 bases between. The length of the CDR3 is 15 residues.

This CDR3 is CSAATVRTTYNEQFF. Written as DNA, the CDR3 is TGCAGTGCTGCTACAGTCCGTACTACTTACAATGAGCAGTTCTTC. The chain combines TRBV20-1 with TRBJ2-1, with D unclear. The germline V and J ends were trimmed by 5 bases and 4 bases, with 18 bases remaining between them. CDR1 and CDR2 from the germline V gene are DFQATT and SNEGSKA (reference sequence). The CDR3 totals 15 residues.

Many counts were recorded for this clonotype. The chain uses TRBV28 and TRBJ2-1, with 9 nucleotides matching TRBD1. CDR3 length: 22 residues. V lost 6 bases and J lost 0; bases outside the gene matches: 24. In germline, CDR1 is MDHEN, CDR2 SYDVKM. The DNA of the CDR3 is TGTGCCAGCAGCGAGATCCCCGGACAGGGGAATTCTCAATCTTTCTCCTACAATGAGCAGTTCTTC. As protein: CASSEIPGQGNSQSFSYNEQFF.

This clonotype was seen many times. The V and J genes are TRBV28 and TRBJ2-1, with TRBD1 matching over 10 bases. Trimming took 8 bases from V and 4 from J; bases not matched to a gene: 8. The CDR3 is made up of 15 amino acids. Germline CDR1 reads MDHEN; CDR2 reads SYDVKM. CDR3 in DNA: TGTGCCAGCGCCGGGACAGGGGTTTTATACAATGAGCAGTTCTTC. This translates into CASAGTGVLYNEQFF.

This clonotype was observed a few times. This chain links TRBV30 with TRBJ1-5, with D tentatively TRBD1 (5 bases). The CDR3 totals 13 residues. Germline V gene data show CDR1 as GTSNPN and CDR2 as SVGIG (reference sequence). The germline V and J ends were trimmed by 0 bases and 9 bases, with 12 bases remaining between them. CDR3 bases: TGTGCCTGGAGTGTGGGGGTCACTGGGCCCCAGCATTTT. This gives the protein CAWSVGVTGPQHF.

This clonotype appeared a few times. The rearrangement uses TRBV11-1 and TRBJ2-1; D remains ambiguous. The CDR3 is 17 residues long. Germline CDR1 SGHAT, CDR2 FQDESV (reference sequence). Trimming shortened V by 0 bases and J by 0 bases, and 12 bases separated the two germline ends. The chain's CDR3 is CASSLAVARGSYNEQFF. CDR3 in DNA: TGTGCCAGCAGCTTAGCGGTGGCCAGAGGCTCCTACAATGAGCAGTTCTTC.

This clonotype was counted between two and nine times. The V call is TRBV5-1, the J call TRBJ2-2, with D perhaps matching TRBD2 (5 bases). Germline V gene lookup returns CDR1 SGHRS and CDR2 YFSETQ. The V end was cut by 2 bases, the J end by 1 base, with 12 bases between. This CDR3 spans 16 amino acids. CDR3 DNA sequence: TGCGCCAGCAGCTTCCGGAGCGGCGGGAACACCGGGGAGCTGTTTTTT. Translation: CASSFRSGGNTGELFF.

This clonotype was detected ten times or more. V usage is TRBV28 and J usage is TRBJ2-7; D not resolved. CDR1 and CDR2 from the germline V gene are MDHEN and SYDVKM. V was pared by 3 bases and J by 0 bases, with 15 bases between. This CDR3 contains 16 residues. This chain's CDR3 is CASSFLTRRLSYEQYF. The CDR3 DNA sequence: TGTGCCAGCAGTTTCCTTACCCGCCGACTCTCCTACGAGCAGTACTTC.

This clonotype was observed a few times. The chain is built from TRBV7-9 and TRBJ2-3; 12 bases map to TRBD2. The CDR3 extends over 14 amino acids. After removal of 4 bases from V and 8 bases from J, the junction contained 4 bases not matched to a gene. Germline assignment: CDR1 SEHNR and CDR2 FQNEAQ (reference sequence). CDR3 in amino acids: CASSYLAGGPTQYF. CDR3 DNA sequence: TGTGCCAGCAGCTACCTAGCGGGAGGGCCTACGCAGTATTTT.

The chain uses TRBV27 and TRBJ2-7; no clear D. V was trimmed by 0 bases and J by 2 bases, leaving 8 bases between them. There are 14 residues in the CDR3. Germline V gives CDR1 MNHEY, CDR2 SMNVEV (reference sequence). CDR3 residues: CASSLSQLPYEQYF. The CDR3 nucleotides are TGTGCCAGCAGTTTATCCCAATTGCCCTACGAGCAGTACTTC.

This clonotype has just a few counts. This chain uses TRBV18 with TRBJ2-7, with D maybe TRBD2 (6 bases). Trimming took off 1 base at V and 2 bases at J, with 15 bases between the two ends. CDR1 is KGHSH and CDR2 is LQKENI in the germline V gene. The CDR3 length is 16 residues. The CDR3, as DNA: TGTGCCAGCTCACCACGAACCACTAGCAGAACCTACGAGCAGTACTTC. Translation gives CASSPRTTSRTYEQYF.

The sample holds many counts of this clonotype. The CDR3 here is CASSSTQGIQGNTEAFF. The CDR3 DNA is TGTGCCAGCAGCTCCACACAGGGGATTCAGGGGAACACTGAAGCTTTCTTT. This chain links TRBV7-2 with TRBJ1-1; 7 bases are a match to TRBD1. V lost 4 bases to trimming and J lost 1 base; unmatched junction nucleotides: 12. Per germline, CDR1 SGHTA and CDR2 FQGNSA. The CDR3 covers 17 residues.

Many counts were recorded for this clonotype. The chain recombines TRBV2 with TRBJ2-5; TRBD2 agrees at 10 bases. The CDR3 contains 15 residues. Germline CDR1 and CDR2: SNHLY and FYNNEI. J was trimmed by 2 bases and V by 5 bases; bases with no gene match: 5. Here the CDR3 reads CASSRAGGLQETQYF. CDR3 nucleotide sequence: TGTGCCAGCAGTCGAGCGGGAGGGCTTCAAGAGACCCAGTACTTC.